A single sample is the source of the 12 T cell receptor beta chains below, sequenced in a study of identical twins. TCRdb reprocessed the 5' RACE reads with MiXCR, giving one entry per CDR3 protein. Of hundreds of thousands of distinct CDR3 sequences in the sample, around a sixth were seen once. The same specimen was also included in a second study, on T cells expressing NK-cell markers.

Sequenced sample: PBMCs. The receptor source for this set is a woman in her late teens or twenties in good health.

DNA of the CDR3: TGTGCCAGCAGACCTACAGGGTCCCAAAGCTCCTACGAGCAGTACTTC. Translating gives CASRPTGSQSSYEQYF. This chain joins TRBV12-3 or TRBV12-4 and TRBJ2-7; possible D gene TRBD1, 6 bases. This CDR3 has 16 amino acids. Trimming shortened V by 6 bases and J by 0 bases, and 18 bases separated the two germline ends.

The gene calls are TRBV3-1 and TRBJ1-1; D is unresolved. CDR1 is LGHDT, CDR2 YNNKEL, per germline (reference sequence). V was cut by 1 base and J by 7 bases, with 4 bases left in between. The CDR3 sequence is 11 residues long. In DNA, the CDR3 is TGTGCCAGCAGCCAAGCCCGTGAAGCTTTCTTT. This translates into CASSQAREAFF.

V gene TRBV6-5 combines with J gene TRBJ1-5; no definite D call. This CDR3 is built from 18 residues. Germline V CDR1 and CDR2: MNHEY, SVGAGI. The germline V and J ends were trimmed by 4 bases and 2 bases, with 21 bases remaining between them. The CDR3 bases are TGTGCCAGCAGTTTCTTGGTTACTGATGATGGGGGCAATCAGCCCCAGCATTTT. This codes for CASSFLVTDDGGNQPQHF.

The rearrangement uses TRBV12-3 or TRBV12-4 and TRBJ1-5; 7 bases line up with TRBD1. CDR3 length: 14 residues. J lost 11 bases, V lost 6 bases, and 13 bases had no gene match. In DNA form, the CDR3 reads TGTGCCAGCAGCCCCGACAGGGTGGTATGGTCCCAGCATTTT. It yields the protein CASSPDRVVWSQHF.

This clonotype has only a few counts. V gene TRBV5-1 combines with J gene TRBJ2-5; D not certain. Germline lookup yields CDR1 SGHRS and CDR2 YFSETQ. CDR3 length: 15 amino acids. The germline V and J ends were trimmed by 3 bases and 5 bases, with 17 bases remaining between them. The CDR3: CASSSYTLVPETQYF. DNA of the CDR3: TGCGCCAGCAGCTCATATACTTTAGTTCCCGAGACCCAGTACTTC.

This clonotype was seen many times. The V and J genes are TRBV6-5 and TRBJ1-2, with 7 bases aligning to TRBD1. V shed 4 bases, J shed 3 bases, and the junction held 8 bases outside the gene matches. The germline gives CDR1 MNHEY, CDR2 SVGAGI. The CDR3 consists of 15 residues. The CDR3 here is CASSSSGTAHYGYTF. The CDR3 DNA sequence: TGTGCCAGCAGTTCCTCCGGGACAGCACACTATGGCTACACCTTC.

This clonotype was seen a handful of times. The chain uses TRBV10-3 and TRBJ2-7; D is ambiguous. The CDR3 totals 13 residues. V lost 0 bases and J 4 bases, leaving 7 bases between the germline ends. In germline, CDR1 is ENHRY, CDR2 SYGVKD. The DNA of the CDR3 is TGTGCCATCAGTGAGTCTGGCATTTACGAGCAGTACTTC. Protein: CAISESGIYEQYF.

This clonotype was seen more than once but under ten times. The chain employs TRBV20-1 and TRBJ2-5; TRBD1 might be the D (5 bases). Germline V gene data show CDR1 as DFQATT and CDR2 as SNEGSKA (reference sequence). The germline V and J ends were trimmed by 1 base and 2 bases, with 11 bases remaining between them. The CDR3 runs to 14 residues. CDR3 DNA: TGCAGTGCTAGAGTGTCGACAGTACAAGAGACCCAGTACTTC. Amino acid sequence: CSARVSTVQETQYF.

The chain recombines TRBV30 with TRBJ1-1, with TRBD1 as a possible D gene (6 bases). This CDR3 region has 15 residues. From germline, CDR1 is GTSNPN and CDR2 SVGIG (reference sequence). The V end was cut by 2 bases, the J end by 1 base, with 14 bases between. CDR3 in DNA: TGTGCCTGGAGTTTGGCTGACAGGAGGAACACTGAAGCTTTCTTT. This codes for CAWSLADRRNTEAFF.

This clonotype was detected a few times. The CDR3 loop is CSARLEGGTGELFF. The CDR3 DNA sequence: TGCAGTGCTAGATTAGAGGGAGGAACCGGGGAGCTGTTTTTT. V is TRBV20-1 and J is TRBJ2-2; perhaps TRBD2 as D (6 bases). CDR1 is DFQATT, CDR2 SNEGSKA, per germline (reference sequence). The CDR3 extends over 14 amino acids. The ends were cut back, 2 bases at V and 5 bases at J, with 12 bases in the middle.

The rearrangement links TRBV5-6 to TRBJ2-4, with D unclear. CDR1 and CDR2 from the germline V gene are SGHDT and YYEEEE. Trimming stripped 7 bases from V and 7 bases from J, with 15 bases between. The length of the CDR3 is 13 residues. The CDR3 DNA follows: TGTGCCAGCCGGTCCGGGCTTAGGAACATTCAGTACTTC. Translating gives CASRSGLRNIQYF.

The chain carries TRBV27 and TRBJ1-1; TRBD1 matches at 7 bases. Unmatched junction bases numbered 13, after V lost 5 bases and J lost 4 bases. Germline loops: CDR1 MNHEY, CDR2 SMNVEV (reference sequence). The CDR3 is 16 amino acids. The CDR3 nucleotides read TGTGCCAGCAGTCTCTCAGGGGGGGCCAGGACCACTGAAGCTTTCTTT. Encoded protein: CASSLSGGARTTEAFF.